This is a list of T cell receptor beta chains from one sample in a study of monozygotic twins with inflammatory bowel disease. TCRdb reprocessed the 5' RACE reads and keeps a single row for each CDR3 protein, giving no DNA. Reported are 160,000 or so distinct CDR3 sequences; the ten largest clones contain approximately 2.4%. The specimen sequenced was blood. These TCRs come from a human donor with ulcerative colitis or Crohn's disease, or a healthy co-twin of an affected twin (not recorded which). Each CDR3 is given with its conserved first and last residue. The order of the fields is V gene, J gene, CDR3 protein.

V: TRBV7-9; J: TRBJ1-4; CDR3: CASSPTGAPNEKLFF
V: TRBV5-1; J: TRBJ1-1; CDR3: CASSLEFNTEAFF
V: TRBV28; J: TRBJ2-3; CDR3: CASSFQWTRPQTDTQYF
V: TRBV24-1; J: TRBJ2-1; CDR3: CAASGGRGTYNEQFF
V: TRBV7-9; J: TRBJ2-4; CDR3: CASQGPGSLAKNIQYF
V: TRBV6-5; J: TRBJ2-2; CDR3: CASSSWVNTGELFF
V: TRBV5-1; J: TRBJ1-2; CDR3: CASSPRQSYGYPF
V: TRBV20-1; J: TRBJ1-6; CDR3: CSASPRGSNSPLHF
V: TRBV10-3; J: TRBJ2-7; CDR3: CAIGTPSNEQYF
V: TRBV15; J: TRBJ2-3; CDR3: CATSRDRQISTDTQYF
V: TRBV3-1; J: TRBJ2-1; CDR3: CASSQGGGHNEQFF
V: TRBV7-2; J: TRBJ2-3; CDR3: CASSLETDTQYF
V: TRBV2; J: TRBJ2-3; CDR3: CASRDFQLGNTQYF
V: TRBV12-3/TRBV12-4; J: TRBJ1-2; CDR3: CASRTDRGGGYTF
V: TRBV6-6; J: TRBJ2-7; CDR3: CASSYDPDSPEQYF
V: TRBV10-3; J: TRBJ1-1; CDR3: CATQDRVNTEAFF
V: TRBV24-1; J: TRBJ2-1; CDR3: CATSDQDSSYNEQFF
V: TRBV12-3/TRBV12-4; J: TRBJ2-5; CDR3: CASSRRQGALETQYF
V: TRBV23-1; J: TRBJ2-7; CDR3: CASSRGDSSYEQYF
V: TRBV20-1; J: TRBJ1-1; CDR3: CSAPGEEIEAFF
V: TRBV5-1; J: TRBJ2-4; CDR3: CASSLGPVAKNIQYF
V: TRBV20-1; J: TRBJ2-7; CDR3: CSAERGVFSYEQYF
V: TRBV5-1; J: TRBJ2-1; CDR3: CASSLIKRASGYNEQFF
V: TRBV10-3; J: TRBJ1-4; CDR3: CAISDYGGTVNEKLFF